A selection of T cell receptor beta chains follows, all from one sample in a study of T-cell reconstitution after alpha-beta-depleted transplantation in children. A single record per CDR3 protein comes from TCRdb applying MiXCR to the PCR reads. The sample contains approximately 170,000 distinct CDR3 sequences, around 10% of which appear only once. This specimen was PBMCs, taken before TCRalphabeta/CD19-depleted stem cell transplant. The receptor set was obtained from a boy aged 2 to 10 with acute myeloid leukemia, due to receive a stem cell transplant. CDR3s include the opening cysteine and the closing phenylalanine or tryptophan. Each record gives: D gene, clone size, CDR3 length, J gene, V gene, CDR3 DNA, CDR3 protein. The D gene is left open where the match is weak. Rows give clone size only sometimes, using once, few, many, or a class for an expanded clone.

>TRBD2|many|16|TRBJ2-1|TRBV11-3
TGTGCCAGCAGCCCACAGACTAGCGGGACCTACAATGAGCAGTTCTTC
CASSPQTSGTYNEQFF
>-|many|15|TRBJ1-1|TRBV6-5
TGTGCCAGCAGTTACTTGGCCAGAAAGAACACTGAAGCTTTCTTT
CASSYLARKNTEAFF
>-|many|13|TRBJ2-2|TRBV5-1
TGCGCCAGCAGCTGGAAGGGCGCCGGGGAGCTGTTTTTT
CASSWKGAGELFF
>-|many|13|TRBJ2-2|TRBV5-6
TGTGCCAGCAGCTTGCTTATCGGCGGGGAGCTGTTTTTT
CASSLLIGGELFF
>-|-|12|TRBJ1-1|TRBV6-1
TGTGCCAGCAGTGAACAGAACACTGAAGCTTTCTTT
CASSEQNTEAFF
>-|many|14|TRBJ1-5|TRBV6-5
TGTGCCAGCAGTTTTCAGGGTAGGGATCAGCCCCAGCATTTT
CASSFQGRDQPQHF
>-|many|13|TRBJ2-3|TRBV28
TGTGCCAGCCAAGGGGCGAGCACAGATACGCAGTATTTT
CASQGASTDTQYF
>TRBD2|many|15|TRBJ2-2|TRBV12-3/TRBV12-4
TGTGCCAGCAGAGACCACGGGGGGGACACCGGGGAGCTGTTTTTT
CASRDHGGDTGELFF
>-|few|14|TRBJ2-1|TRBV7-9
TGTGCCAGCAGCGCACAGGGTTCCTACAATGAGCAGTTCTTC
CASSAQGSYNEQFF
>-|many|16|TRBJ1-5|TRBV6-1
TGTGCCAGCAAATCCCGACGGACAGCTTTCAATCAGCCCCAGCATTTT
CASKSRRTAFNQPQHF
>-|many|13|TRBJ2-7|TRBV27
TGTGCCAGCAGGCGGCCAGATACCTACGAGCAGTACTTC
CASRRPDTYEQYF
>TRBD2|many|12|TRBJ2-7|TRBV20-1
TGCAGTGCTAGACTAGCGGGAGAAGAGCAGTACTTC
CSARLAGEEQYF
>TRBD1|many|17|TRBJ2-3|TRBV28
TGTGCCAGCAGTCCGAGACAGGGAGTTGCTTCTACAGATACGCAGTATTTT
CASSPRQGVASTDTQYF
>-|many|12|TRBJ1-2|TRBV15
TGTGCCACCAGCAGAGACGGCTATGGCTACACCTTC
CATSRDGYGYTF
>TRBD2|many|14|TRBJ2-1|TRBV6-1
TGTGCCAGTGAGGAGCGCGGGAGGGGGGGTGAGCAGTTCTTC
CASEERGRGGEQFF
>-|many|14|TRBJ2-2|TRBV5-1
TGCGCCAGCAGATCTACGGTTAACACCGGGGAGCTGTTTTTT
CASRSTVNTGELFF
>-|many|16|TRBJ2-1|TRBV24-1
TGTGCCACCAGTGACCCGACAGGCCCTAGGGCCAATGAGCAGTTCTTC
CATSDPTGPRANEQFF
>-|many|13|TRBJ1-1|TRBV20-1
TGCAGTGCTCTGATTTCGGCTGGCGCTGAAGCTTTCTTT
CSALISAGAEAFF
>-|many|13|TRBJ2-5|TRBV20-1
TGCAGTGCTGGCACGGGAGACCGAGAGACCCAGTACTTC
CSAGTGDRETQYF
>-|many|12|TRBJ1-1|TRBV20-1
TGCAGTGCAAGCACAGGAGGCACTGAAGCTTTCTTT
CSASTGGTEAFF
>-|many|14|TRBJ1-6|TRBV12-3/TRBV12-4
TGTGCCAGCTGCCATAGTTTTAATAATTCACCCCTCCACTTT
CASCHSFNNSPLHF
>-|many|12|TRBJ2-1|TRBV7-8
TGTGCCAGCAGCGCTAATATCAATGAGCAGTTCTTC
CASSANINEQFF
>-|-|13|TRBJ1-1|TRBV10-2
TGCGCCAGCCGGGACAATCTGGACACTGAAGCTTTCTTT
CASRDNLDTEAFF
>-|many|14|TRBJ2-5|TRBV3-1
TGTGCCAGCAGCCAATTCCAGGGTTGGGAGACCCAGTACTTC
CASSQFQGWETQYF
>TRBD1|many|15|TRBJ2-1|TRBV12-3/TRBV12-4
TGTGCCAGCAGCGTACAGGGGGTCACCTACAATGAGCAGTTCTTC
CASSVQGVTYNEQFF
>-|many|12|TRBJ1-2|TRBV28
TGTGCCAGCAGTCCCCCCTCCCATGGCTACACCTTC
CASSPPSHGYTF
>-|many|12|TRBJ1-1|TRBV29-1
TGCAGCGTTGACGTGGGAAGCACTGAAGCTTTCTTT
CSVDVGSTEAFF
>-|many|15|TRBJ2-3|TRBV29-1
TGCAGCGTTGGGTCCAGGGTCTCTAGCACAGATACGCAGTATTTT
CSVGSRVSSTDTQYF
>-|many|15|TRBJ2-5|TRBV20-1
TGCAGTGCTAGAGGCCTAGTGGGCGGCTTTGAGACCCAGTACTTC
CSARGLVGGFETQYF
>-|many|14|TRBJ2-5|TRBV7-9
TGTGCCAGCAGCAGGAAGGGGTGGGAAGAGACCCAGTACTTC
CASSRKGWEETQYF
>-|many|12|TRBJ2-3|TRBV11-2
TGTGCCAGCGTCAGGACACAAGATACGCAGTATTTT
CASVRTQDTQYF
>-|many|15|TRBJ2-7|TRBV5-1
TGCGCCAGCAACTCGGGGGCTAGCTTCGTCTACGAGCAGTACTTC
CASNSGASFVYEQYF
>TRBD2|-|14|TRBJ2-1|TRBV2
TGTGCCAGCAGTGATGGCGGGAGCGGCAATGAGCAGTTCTTC
CASSDGGSGNEQFF
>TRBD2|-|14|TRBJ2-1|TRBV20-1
TGCAGTGCTAGTGATTTAGCGGGAGCCAATGAGCAGTTCTTC
CSASDLAGANEQFF
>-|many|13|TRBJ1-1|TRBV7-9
TGTGCCAGCAGCTGGACAGTTCTCACTGAAGCTTTCTTT
CASSWTVLTEAFF
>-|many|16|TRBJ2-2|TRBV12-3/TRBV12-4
TGTGCCAGCAGTCGTCCGGGACCTTCTACACCCGGGGAGCTGTTTTTT
CASSRPGPSTPGELFF
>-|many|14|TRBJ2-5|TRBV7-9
TGTGCCAGCAGCTTAGGAGGAGAACAAGAGACCCAGTACTTC
CASSLGGEQETQYF
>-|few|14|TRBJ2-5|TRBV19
TGTGCCAGTAGTCCGACGGACTGGAAAGAGACCCAGTACTTC
CASSPTDWKETQYF
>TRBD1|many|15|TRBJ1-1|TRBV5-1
TGCGCCAGCAGCAAAAGACAGGGTATGAACACTGAAGCTTTCTTT
CASSKRQGMNTEAFF
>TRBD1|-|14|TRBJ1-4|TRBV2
TGTGCCAGCAGTGTACAGGGGGATAATGAAAAACTGTTTTTT
CASSVQGDNEKLFF
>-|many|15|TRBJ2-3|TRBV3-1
TGTGCCAGCAGCCTTTCGCGAGGCTCAACAGATACGCAGTATTTT
CASSLSRGSTDTQYF
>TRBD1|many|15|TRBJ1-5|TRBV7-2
TGTGCCAGCAGCCCGACAGGGGGCGGCAATCAGCCCCAGCATTTT
CASSPTGGGNQPQHF
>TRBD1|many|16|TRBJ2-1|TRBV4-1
TGCGCCAGCAGCCTAAGATTAGGGGGCGAGGGCAATGAGCAGTTCTTC
CASSLRLGGEGNEQFF
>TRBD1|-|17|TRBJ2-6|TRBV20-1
TGCAGTACTGGCCCAAATACAGGGGCGTCTGGGGCCAACGTCCTGACTTTC
CSTGPNTGASGANVLTF
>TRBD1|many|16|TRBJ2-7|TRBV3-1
TGTGCCAGCAGCCAAGCCGGGACAGGGGTACCCTACGAGCAGTACTTC
CASSQAGTGVPYEQYF
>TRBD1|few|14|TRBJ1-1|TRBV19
TGTGCCAGAAACGCAGGGGGTTGGAGCACTGAAGCTTTCTTT
CARNAGGWSTEAFF
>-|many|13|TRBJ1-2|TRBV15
TGTGCCACCAGCAGACAGGGGAATCATGGCTACACCTTC
CATSRQGNHGYTF